This TCR beta chain originates from a study of beta chain features in type 1 diabetes. Regarding the study as a whole: With patients and controls alike, PCR might favor shorter templates to an equal degree. TCRB CDR3s from Type 1 diabetes patients were moderately but significantly shorter in all four CD4+ subsets.

V trimming: 4 bases; J trimming: 4 bases; junction bases outside the gene matches: 2. Germline CDR1 reads LNHDA; CDR2 reads SQIVND (reference sequence). This CDR3 contains 13 residues. Purities in excess of 95% were seen in all sorted populations. On this clone itself: The antigen is undetermined.

Expressed TCRB transcripts were sequenced because the isolated RNA had all been reverse transcribed beforehand. Each sample of naive, central memory or regulatory T cells had, on average, approximately 4 million reads. Produced via immunoSEQ multiplex PCR; TCRdb's table is partial and in-frame only. The repertoire consists of around 170,000 clones, with less than 9.5% occurring once and the leading ten covering roughly 2.5%. Sequenced: central memory CD4+ T cells from blood. The chain carries TRBV19 and TRBJ2-3, with 7 bases fitting TRBD1. The TCR sequence derives from a woman in her late teens or twenties in good health. CDR3: CASSKTGPDTQYF. CDR3 DNA: TGTGCCAGTAGTAAGACAGGGCCAGATACGCAGTATTTT.